This T cell receptor beta chain was profiled in a study of blood T cell repertoires in COVID-19. Methods used by the authors: Estimation of nucleated cell counts relied on the amplification of reference gene primers. TCRdb keeps only in-frame clones here, not all; method: immunoSEQ multiplex PCR. Clone size and V and J calls were adopted from that table, with D and trimming inferred from the DNA. The table shows more than 60,000 clones, with around 80% occurring only once. There are 12 residues in the CDR3. V was cut by 9 bases and J by 10 bases, with 15 bases left in between. Looked up from germline, CDR1 is KGHDR and CDR2 is SFDVKD.

Sequencing was performed on peripheral blood. The rearrangement links TRBV24-1 to TRBJ2-1; D might be TRBD2 (6 bases). This TCR came from a man in his fifties or sixties with active or convalescent COVID-19. The CDR3 reads CATGSGVGEQFF. CDR3 DNA: TGTGCCACCGGGTCGGGGGTCGGGGAGCAGTTCTTC.